This T cell receptor beta chain was observed in a study of cytomegalovirus exposure and HLA in healthy donors. Study observations and caveats: Accounts indicate the classifier identified cytomegalovirus status with strong specificity and sensitivity. Fewer N-insertions (relative to the roughly 720-donor mean) were reportedly seen in an Asian-associated ancestry cluster in a later analysis. The study recorded 150 to 200 TCR beta chains that were cytomegalovirus-associated.

It was with 60 Vbeta and 13 Jbeta primers that the PCR ran. Sequencing used immunoSEQ multiplex PCR; TCRdb keeps in-frame clones, though not all of them. This table has some 150,000 clones, approximately 80% appearing once. The V and J ends lost 2 bases and 2 bases respectively, with 15 bases between them. This CDR3 comprises 16 residues. Germline V gives CDR1 SNHLY, CDR2 FYNNEI. To note about this clone: What it recognizes is unknown.

This receptor was taken from a man aged 30 to 45 in good health and CMV-seropositive. This chain uses TRBV2 with TRBJ1-2; TRBD1 is a possible D gene (6 bases). The sequenced sample was PBMCs. The DNA of the CDR3 is TGTGCCAGCAGTGAAACCGGCGGCAGGGGAAACTATGGCTACACCTTC. Amino acids: CASSETGGRGNYGYTF.